The rows below give T cell receptor beta chains drawn from one sample of a study of cytotoxic CD8 clonotypes in ibrutinib-treated CLL. Only in-frame clones appear in the TCRdb table, and some are missing; sequencing was by immunoSEQ multiplex PCR. The table lists 50,000 or so clones, roughly 85% of them singletons. The material sequenced was PBMCs, taken after 24 months of ibrutinib treatment. The receptors here all came from a human donor with chronic lymphocytic leukemia. Both conserved end residues are part of each CDR3.

cdr3_length	j_call	v_call	cdr3_aa
15	TRBJ2-1	TRBV5-4	CASSRTGLAENEQFF
12	TRBJ2-6	TRBV27	CASSSGANVLTF
16	TRBJ1-1	TRBV6-1	CASSDESYGARTEAFF
14	TRBJ2-2	TRBV19	CASRRTGDTGELFF
15	TRBJ1-3	TRBV10-1	CASTEDSFSGNTIYF
21	TRBJ2-1	TRBV27	CASSLSTPGTSGRDSYNEQFF
14	TRBJ2-7	TRBV19	CASSMAGTTYEQYF
16	TRBJ2-3	TRBV6-6	CASSYSGGQGTDTQYF
13	TRBJ2-7	TRBV7-9	CASSLGGRDEQYF
15	TRBJ2-1	TRBV7-7	CASSLGVSSYNEQFF
17	TRBJ2-3	TRBV19	CASSIITSGKVTDTQYF
12	TRBJ1-2	TRBV10-3	CAISGDSYGYTF
11	TRBJ2-7	TRBV28	CASSLGNEQYF
14	TRBJ1-1	TRBV5-8	CASSHRYWTTEAFF
15	TRBJ2-3	TRBV7-3	CASSLVGGYTDTQYF
14	TRBJ1-3	TRBV6-6	CATSDSSSGNTIYF
18	TRBJ1-3	TRBV14	CASSQGTGDRYSGNTIYF
16	TRBJ2-2	TRBV6-1	CASSAPGGQGPGELFF
11	TRBJ2-3	TRBV18	CASSPIDTQYF
12	TRBJ1-5	TRBV10-2	CASSEPSQPQHF
13	TRBJ1-4	TRBV5-6	CASSLRPGEKLFF
12	TRBJ1-1	TRBV15	CATRDLNTEAFF
15	TRBJ2-7	TRBV6-1	CASSNFQGNGGEQYF
12	TRBJ1-2	TRBV5-4	CASSLDNYGYTF
12	TRBJ2-5	TRBV27	CASSFYPGTQYF
14	TRBJ2-1	TRBV7-2	CASSLVQGYNEQFF
17	TRBJ1-4	TRBV4-2	CASSQGRDGRGKEKLFF
15	TRBJ2-7	TRBV7-2	CASSQGLAGVYEQYF
14	TRBJ1-4	TRBV28	CASTPGRGREKLFF
13	TRBJ1-2	TRBV19	CASSTTGLRGYTF
16	TRBJ1-1	TRBV6-5	CASSYFADRMNTEAFF
14	TRBJ2-7	TRBV5-1	CASSLGLVSYEQYF
15	TRBJ2-6	TRBV30	CAWSVLGSGANVLTF
15	TRBJ2-1	TRBV7-3	CASSLTGLAYNEQFF
15	TRBJ2-7	TRBV5-1	CASSSTSGTTYEQYF
11	TRBJ2-7	TRBV14	CASSASFEQYF